This passage covers 25 T cell receptor beta chains from one sample sequenced in a study of response to subunit inactivated influenza vaccine. One entry per CDR3 protein, called by TCRdb with MiXCR from the RT-PCR reads. The table includes approximately 310,000 distinct CDR3 sequences, around a fifth detected once. The sample was PBMCs from blood, taken about 20 months after vaccination. The receptors come from a man aged 45-69 years who received an inactivated influenza vaccine.

The V call is TRBV2, the J call TRBJ2-5; D is perhaps TRBD2 (6 bases). CDR1 is SNHLY, CDR2 FYNNEI, per germline. V was pared by 4 bases and J by 5 bases, with 11 bases between. The CDR3 sequence is 13 residues long. CDR3 in amino acids: CASSVQGGETQYF. CDR3 DNA: TGTGCCAGCAGTGTCCAGGGAGGCGAGACCCAGTACTTC. The entire variable domain, with the rest obtained from reference TRBV2 and TRBJ2-5, is as follows: EPEVTQTPSHQVTQMGQEVILRCVPISNHLYFYWYRQILGQKVEFLVSFYNNEISEKSEIFDDQFSVERPDGSNFTLKIRSTKLEDSAMYFCASSVQGGETQYFGPGTRLLVL.

This clonotype was counted only a few times. This chain connects TRBV4-2 to TRBJ1-6; the D is unclear. Germline V lookup: CDR1 LGHNA, CDR2 YNFKEQ. Trimming left V 1 base short and J 0 bases short, with 13 bases between. This CDR3 comprises 18 residues. The CDR3 DNA follows: TGTGCCAGCAGCCAAGGGGTCAGGAAGAGCTCCTATAATTCACCCCTCCACTTT. Amino acids: CASSQGVRKSSYNSPLHF.

This clonotype was seen a handful of times. The chain joins TRBV5-1 to TRBJ1-2, with 12 nucleotides matching TRBD1. The CDR3 is 17 amino acids. Germline V CDR1 and CDR2: SGHRS, YFSETQ. With V trimmed by 0 bases and J by 6 bases, 9 bases remained unmatched. CDR3 nucleotide sequence: TGCGCCAGCAGCTTGGACTATACCGGGACAGGGGGCCATGGCTACACCTTC. As protein: CASSLDYTGTGGHGYTF.

Concerning this clonotype itself: One end of the junction fails to match germline, which may point to a read error. The chain has TRBV20-1 and TRBJ1-2; D is possibly TRBD1 (5 bases). The CDR3 length is 17 residues. Per the germline V gene, CDR1 is DFQATT and CDR2 is SNEGSKA (reference sequence). CDR3 DNA: TGCTGTGCTAGACCGTGGGACGGGACCGAAGCTAACTATGGCTACACCTTC. This sequence encodes CCARPWDGTEANYGYTF.

The rearrangement links TRBV30 to TRBJ1-5; D is unresolved. Trimming removed 4 bases from V and 4 bases from J, with 11 bases in between. The length of the CDR3 is 13 residues. Germline CDR1 and CDR2: GTSNPN and SVGIG (reference sequence). The CDR3 loop reads CAWNPGSNQPQHF. The CDR3 DNA sequence: TGTGCCTGGAATCCGGGGAGTAATCAGCCCCAGCATTTT.

This clonotype was seen a handful of times. The chain uses TRBV24-1 and TRBJ1-5; D perhaps matches TRBD1 (5 bases). Germline V gives CDR1 KGHDR, CDR2 SFDVKD. Trimming cost V 6 bases and J 9 bases, with 17 bases left between them. The CDR3 has 14 amino acids. In nucleotides, the CDR3 is TGTGCCACCAGTCCGGGACCAGGGCTGGGGCCCCAGCATTTT. It specifies CATSPGPGLGPQHF.

This clonotype was found a few times. The chain has TRBV9 and TRBJ2-7; D gene unclear. This CDR3 is 13 amino acids long. Deletions cut 4 bases from V and 6 bases from J, with 14 bases between. From germline, CDR1 is SGDLS and CDR2 YYNGEE. The DNA for the CDR3 is TGTGCCAGCAGCTGGGCTTCGAGCTCCGAGCAGTACTTC. Protein: CASSWASSSEQYF.

A few counts support this clonotype. The genes are TRBV11-2 and TRBJ1-4; possibly TRBD1 for D (6 bases). Trimming pared 4 bases from V and 3 bases from J, leaving 21 bases between. The CDR3 has 18 residues. Per germline, CDR1 SGHAT and CDR2 FQNNGV. CDR3 in amino acids: CASSSPQGGRLPNEKLFF. The CDR3 coding sequence is TGTGCCAGCAGCTCCCCCCAAGGGGGGCGACTTCCTAATGAAAAACTGTTTTTT.

This chain uses TRBV13 with TRBJ2-1; the D call may be TRBD1 or TRBD2 (6 bases each). From germline, CDR1 is PRHDT and CDR2 FYEKMQ (reference sequence). The CDR3 covers 14 residues. V was trimmed by 4 bases and J by 4 bases, leaving 11 bases between them. For the CDR3, the DNA is TGTGCCAGCAGCTACCCGGGGGCGTACAATGAGCAGTTCTTC. This translates into CASSYPGAYNEQFF.

This chain connects TRBV7-2 to TRBJ2-1; D gene uncertain. Trimming shortened V by 5 bases and J by 0 bases, and 11 bases separated the two germline ends. The CDR3 consists of 15 residues. Germline V gene lookup returns CDR1 SGHTA and CDR2 FQGNSA. The CDR3 loop is CASSPLRSSYNEQFF. The CDR3 DNA is TGTGCCAGCAGCCCCCTCCGTAGCTCCTACAATGAGCAGTTCTTC. The whole variable domain, remainder taken from reference TRBV7-2 and TRBJ2-1, is GAGVSQSPSNKVTEKGKDVELRCDPISGHTALYWYRQSLGQGLEFLIYFQGNSAPDKSGLPSDRFSAERTGGSVSTLTIQRTQQEDSAVYLCASSPLRSSYNEQFFGPGTRLTVL.

The chain links TRBV20-1 to TRBJ2-5; 7 nucleotides line up with TRBD2. This CDR3 has 16 residues. V trimming: 1 base; J trimming: 0 bases; junction bases outside the gene matches: 8. Germline loops: CDR1 DFQATT, CDR2 SNEGSKA (reference sequence). The CDR3, as DNA: TGCAGTGCTAGAGTTCTGACTAGCAGCTACCAAGAGACCCAGTACTTC. Translated, it gives CSARVLTSSYQETQYF.

The chain links TRBV18 to TRBJ1-3; possibly TRBD1 for D (6 bases). V lost 3 bases and J lost 0, with 12 bases in between. CDR1 KGHSH and CDR2 LQKENI come from the germline V gene. This CDR3 is built from 16 residues. The CDR3 DNA reads TGTGCCAGCTCACCCTACCAAGGGGGCTCTGGAAACACCATATATTTT. This codes for CASSPYQGGSGNTIYF.

The chain recombines TRBV18 with TRBJ1-4; a possible D gene is TRBD1 (5 bases). This CDR3 is built from 16 residues. V lost 4 bases and J 2 bases, leaving 14 bases between the germline ends. Germline values: CDR1 KGHSH, CDR2 LQKENI. CDR3 nucleotides: TGTGCCAGCTCACGCGATGGGACGGACACTAATGAAAAACTGTTTTTT. Residues: CASSRDGTDTNEKLFF.

The chain uses TRBV7-2 and TRBJ1-5; 7 bases align to TRBD1. This CDR3 is built from 15 residues. Losses at the gene ends were 5 bases for V and 7 bases for J; bases not matched to a gene: 11. In germline, CDR1 is SGHTA, CDR2 FQGNSA. The CDR3 sequence: CASSPSPGQMQPQHF. The CDR3 DNA is TGTGCCAGCAGCCCCAGCCCGGGACAGATGCAGCCCCAGCATTTT.

The chain links TRBV5-6 to TRBJ1-2; D possibly corresponds to TRBD1 (6 bases). CDR1 is SGHDT, CDR2 YYEEEE, per germline. V was clipped by 0 bases and J by 5 bases, with 17 bases between them. This CDR3 is 16 amino acids long. The CDR3 region has the DNA TGTGCCAGCAGCTTGGCCTTGCAGGGGATGGTATATGGCTACACCTTC. Its protein is CASSLALQGMVYGYTF.

The chain links TRBV4-2 to TRBJ1-2; D ambiguous. The V gene lost 4 bases and the J gene lost 0 bases, with 12 bases spanning the gap. This CDR3 region has 15 residues. Germline V gene sequence: CDR1 LGHNA, CDR2 YNFKEQ. The CDR3, as DNA: TGTGCCAGCAGCCCACTGGGGAGGTCTAACTATGGCTACACCTTC. Protein product: CASSPLGRSNYGYTF.

A few counts support this clonotype. The chain combines TRBV3-1 with TRBJ1-5; 9 nucleotides agree with TRBD1. The germline gives CDR1 LGHDT, CDR2 YNNKEL (reference sequence). This CDR3 spans 13 amino acids. The V gene end was trimmed by 3 bases and the J gene end by 14 bases; junction bases not matched to a gene: 8. The CDR3 sequence is CASSQGDRATKHF. CDR3 in DNA: TGTGCCAGCAGCCAGGGGGACAGGGCTACGAAGCATTTT.

The chain recombines TRBV24-1 with TRBJ2-1; D is possibly TRBD2 (6 bases). Germline values: CDR1 KGHDR, CDR2 SFDVKD. Trimming left V 6 bases short and J 2 bases short, with 19 bases between. The CDR3 runs to 17 residues. The CDR3 sequence is CATSHGGEEWPYNEQFF. CDR3 bases: TGTGCCACCAGTCACGGCGGGGAGGAATGGCCCTACAATGAGCAGTTCTTC.

This clonotype was detected a few times. CDR3 sequence: CSARGGTGFVPEAFF. CDR3 nucleotides: TGCAGTGCTAGAGGTGGGACAGGGTTTGTCCCTGAAGCTTTCTTT. V usage is TRBV20-1 and J usage is TRBJ1-1; 9 bases line up with TRBD1. There are 15 residues in the CDR3. Germline values: CDR1 DFQATT, CDR2 SNEGSKA (reference sequence). J lost 6 bases, V lost 1 base, and 9 bases had no gene match.

The chain joins TRBV12-3 or TRBV12-4 to TRBJ2-7; TRBD2 matches 8 bases. This CDR3 is 16 amino acids long. V was pared by 6 bases and J by 0 bases, with 10 bases of the junction left unmatched. The DNA of the CDR3 is TGTGCCAGCAGCCCGAGGGTAGCGGGAAGCTCCTACGAGCAGTACTTC. It encodes CASSPRVAGSSYEQYF.

This clonotype was picked up a small number of times. The genes are TRBV12-3 or TRBV12-4 and TRBJ1-1; D perhaps matches TRBD1 (6 bases). The CDR3 has 15 amino acids. V was pared by 4 bases and J by 4 bases, with 16 bases between. The CDR3 region is CASSYKTGLGTEAFF. The DNA for the CDR3 is TGTGCCAGCAGTTATAAAACAGGGCTGGGCACTGAAGCTTTCTTT.

Ten or more counts support this clonotype. CDR3 bases: TGTGCCAGCAGCCATGTTCGGACTAATGAAAAACTGTTTTTT. It encodes CASSHVRTNEKLFF. The chain carries TRBV11-2 and TRBJ1-4, with no clear D. Trimming shortened V by 5 bases and J by 2 bases, and 9 bases separated the two germline ends. Germline V gene sequence: CDR1 SGHAT, CDR2 FQNNGV. The CDR3 sequence is 14 residues long. The full variable domain, in which reference TRBV11-2 and TRBJ1-4 provide the parts outside the CDR3, is EAGVAQSPRYKIIEKRQSVAFWCNPISGHATLYWYQQILGQGPKLLIQFQNNGVVDDSQLPKDRFSAERLKGVDSTLKIQPAKLEDSAVYLCASSHVRTNEKLFFGSGTQLSVL.

Ten or more counts support this clonotype. J is TRBJ2-6 and V is TRBV5-6; no firm D call. The CDR3 has 19 amino acids. CDR1 and CDR2 (germline): SGHDT, YYEEEE. V dropped 4 bases and J dropped 1 base, with 21 bases sitting between them. CDR3 DNA: TGTGCCAGCAGCCCGGTCGGGTTTAGGGATTCGTCTGGGGCCAACGTCCTGACTTTC. This encodes CASSPVGFRDSSGANVLTF.

This clonotype was recorded a few times. The junction differs from germline at one of its ends, possibly a read error. The rearrangement links TRBV10-2 to TRBJ1-2; TRBD1 aligns across 8 bases. Germline V gene data show CDR1 as WSHSY and CDR2 as SAAADI. CDR3 size: 14 residues. CDR3 DNA sequence: TGCGCCAGCAGCCCCCAGGGGGCTAACAATGGCTACACCTTC. Its translation: CASSPQGANNGYTF.

This clonotype was picked up a small number of times. The chain couples TRBV9 to TRBJ2-4; D remains unclear. The germline gives CDR1 SGDLS, CDR2 YYNGEE. Trimming cost V 4 bases and J 3 bases, with 11 bases left between them. The CDR3 sequence is 14 residues long. The CDR3 DNA reads TGTGCCAGCAGCCAAGGTCTGGGCAAAAACATTCAGTACTTC. It translates to CASSQGLGKNIQYF.